These 27 T cell receptor beta chains came from one sample sequenced in a study of blood T cell repertoires in COVID-19. The method was immunoSEQ multiplex PCR; TCRdb's version includes in-frame clones alone and lacks a portion of them. The sample has tens of thousands of clones; roughly 80% are singletons. The sample taken for sequencing was peripheral blood. These receptors were obtained from a woman aged 55-69 years with acute or convalescent COVID-19.

The chain combines TRBV5-5 with TRBJ2-2, with TRBD1 matching over 8 bases. CDR1 and CDR2 from the germline V gene are SGHKS and YYEKEE (reference sequence). This CDR3 comprises 15 residues. J was trimmed by 1 base and V by 3 bases; bases with no gene match: 2. The CDR3 sequence: CASSWGTGNTGELFF. The CDR3 DNA sequence: TGTGCCAGCAGCTGGGGGACAGGGAACACCGGGGAGCTGTTTTTT.

This chain links TRBV7-2 with TRBJ1-1, with TRBD1 matching over 9 bases. J gave up 4 bases and V 7 bases, and 13 bases lay outside the gene matches. The CDR3 has 16 residues. Germline V gene sequence: CDR1 SGHTA, CDR2 FQGNSA. The chain's CDR3 is CASTSGQGYRGTEAFF. The CDR3 DNA sequence: TGTGCCAGCACCTCCGGACAGGGGTACAGGGGCACTGAAGCTTTCTTT.

The chain links TRBV7-3 to TRBJ1-1, with D perhaps TRBD1 (5 bases). Germline V CDR1 and CDR2: SGHTA, FQGTGA. The CDR3 sequence is 13 residues long. Trimming stripped 2 bases from V and 1 base from J, with 5 bases between. The CDR3: CASSLQGNTEAFF. For the CDR3, the DNA is TGTGCCAGCAGCTTACAGGGGAACACTGAAGCTTTCTTT.

This clone was seen more than once but under ten times. V usage is TRBV5-1 and J usage is TRBJ1-2, with D possibly TRBD1 on 5 matching bases. Germline V gene data show CDR1 as SGHRS and CDR2 as YFSETQ. V was trimmed by 0 bases and J by 7 bases, leaving 13 bases between them. The CDR3 sequence is 14 residues long. The CDR3 spells CASSLVSDGAGYTF. CDR3 coding DNA: TGCGCCAGCAGCTTGGTATCGGATGGGGCTGGCTACACCTTC.

The gene calls are TRBV3-1 (or the pseudogene TRBV3-2) and TRBJ1-1, with 8 nucleotides matching TRBD1. This CDR3 has 16 amino acids. The V gene end was trimmed by 5 bases and the J gene end by 1 base; junction bases not matched to a gene: 9. Per the germline V gene, CDR1 is LGHDT and CDR2 is YNNKEL (reference sequence). CDR3 protein: CASSTADRDANTEAFF. Here the CDR3 DNA reads TGTGCCAGCAGCACCGCGGACAGGGACGCGAACACTGAAGCTTTCTTT.

The V gene is TRBV12-2, the J gene TRBJ2-7; TRBD1 is the table's D call, not checked against the DNA. TRBV12-2 is reported as a pseudogene. The CDR3 covers 17 residues. In nucleotides, the CDR3 is TGTGCAAGTCGCTTAGGGTTAGGGCAGGGCAGCACCTACGAGCAGTACGTC. As protein: CASRLGLGQGSTYEQYV.

This chain joins TRBV6-1 and TRBJ2-5, with a possible D match to TRBD1 (6 bases). Germline CDR1 reads MNHNS; CDR2 reads SASEGT. CDR3 size: 16 residues. Trimming left V 2 bases short and J 3 bases short, with 16 bases between. CDR3 sequence reads: CASSETGNLGKETQYF. CDR3 DNA: TGTGCCAGCAGTGAAACAGGGAATCTTGGTAAAGAGACCCAGTACTTC.

This chain uses TRBV5-1 with TRBJ1-1; 7 nucleotides align to TRBD1. With V trimmed by 1 base and J by 0 bases, 3 bases remained unmatched. The length of the CDR3 is 15 residues. Germline V gene data show CDR1 as SGHRS and CDR2 as YFSETQ. CDR3 residues: CASSLTGTVNTEAFF. The DNA of the CDR3 is TGCGCCAGCAGCTTGACCGGGACAGTGAACACTGAAGCTTTCTTT.

This clone was observed a single time. The chain recombines TRBV5-1 with TRBJ1-2; TRBD1 matches at 7 bases. Trimming took 0 bases from V and 7 from J; bases not matched to a gene: 6. The CDR3 covers 14 residues. Germline V gene sequence: CDR1 SGHRS, CDR2 YFSETQ. For the CDR3, the DNA is TGCGCCAGCAGCTTGGACACAGGGGTTCGTGGCTACACCTTC. Translation gives CASSLDTGVRGYTF.

In this sample, this clone turned up many times. The J gene is TRBJ2-7, the V gene TRBV6-2 or TRBV6-3, with D maybe TRBD1 (5 bases). CDR1 is MNHEY and CDR2 is SVGEGT in the germline V gene. V was clipped by 5 bases and J by 4 bases, with 6 bases between them. The CDR3 sequence is 11 residues long. Here the CDR3 DNA reads TGTGCCAGCAGTACAGGATACGAGCAGTACTTC. Amino acid sequence: CASSTGYEQYF.

This chain connects TRBV30 to TRBJ1-6; 8 nucleotides match TRBD1. V dropped 4 bases and J dropped 7; count of bases not matched to a gene: 9. Germline V lookup: CDR1 GTSNPN, CDR2 SVGIG (reference sequence). The CDR3 length is 15 residues. CDR3 in amino acids: CAWIKPDRGNSPLHF. DNA of the CDR3: TGTGCCTGGATTAAACCCGACAGGGGCAATTCACCCCTCCACTTT.

The chain employs TRBV6-5 and TRBJ1-1; 7 bases are a match to TRBD1. With V trimmed by 6 bases and J by 5 bases, 6 bases remained unmatched. The CDR3 is 13 amino acids. Germline loops: CDR1 MNHEY, CDR2 SVGAGI. In DNA, the CDR3 is TGTGCCAGCAGGCGACAGGGAGGAACTGAAGCTTTCTTT. It is translated as CASRRQGGTEAFF.

The chain joins TRBV30 to TRBJ1-5; TRBD1 aligns across 7 bases. CDR3 length equals 15 residues. V shed 2 bases, J shed 3 bases, and the junction held 7 bases outside the gene matches. The germline gives CDR1 GTSNPN, CDR2 SVGIG (reference sequence). The CDR3 reads CAWSSLDRANQPQHF. The CDR3 nucleotides are TGTGCCTGGAGTAGTCTAGACAGGGCCAATCAGCCCCAGCATTTT.

The chain has TRBV5-1 and TRBJ2-5, with D perhaps matching TRBD1 (5 bases). V was clipped by 4 bases and J by 5 bases, with 18 bases between them. Germline V lookup: CDR1 SGHRS, CDR2 YFSETQ. The CDR3 is 15 amino acids. This CDR3 is CASSADGRDKETQYF. The CDR3 region has the DNA TGCGCCAGCAGCGCCGACGGCAGGGATAAGGAGACCCAGTACTTC.

The chain uses TRBV19 and TRBJ2-1; 7 positions match TRBD1. The J segment lost 5 bases and the V segment lost 8 bases, leaving 9 bases of the junction unmatched. In germline, CDR1 is LNHDA, CDR2 SQIVND (reference sequence). The CDR3 has 14 amino acids. The CDR3: CASGGLTGNNEQFF. Written as DNA, the CDR3 is TGTGCCAGTGGCGGATTGACAGGGAACAATGAGCAGTTCTTC.

The rearrangement uses TRBV28 and TRBJ1-2; 7 bases fit TRBD1. With 5 bases clipped from V and 0 bases from J, the junction kept 6 bases outside the gene matches. This CDR3 contains 15 residues. CDR1 and CDR2 from the germline V gene are MDHEN and SYDVKM. The CDR3 region has the DNA TGTGCCAGCAGTGCAACAGGGGTGACTAACTATGGCTACACCTTC. Protein sequence: CASSATGVTNYGYTF.

The chain recombines TRBV5-1 with TRBJ2-5; 8 bases match TRBD1. This CDR3 has 16 amino acids. V gave up 0 bases and J gave up 1 base; unmatched junction bases: 5. The germline gives CDR1 SGHRS, CDR2 YFSETQ. The CDR3 protein is CASSLGAGTGQETQYF. CDR3 in DNA: TGCGCCAGCAGCTTGGGAGCCGGGACAGGCCAAGAGACCCAGTACTTC.

This clone was observed once. This chain joins TRBV6-5 and TRBJ2-7, with 11 bases identical to TRBD1. Germline V gives CDR1 MNHEY, CDR2 SVGAGI. Trimming cost V 6 bases and J 4 bases; bases outside gene matches: 5. The CDR3 runs 14 residues. DNA for the CDR3: TGTGCCAGCAGAAGAGGACAGGGGGCGTACGAGCAGTACTTC. This codes for CASRRGQGAYEQYF.

J is TRBJ1-2 and V is TRBV24-1; D gene ambiguous. The CDR3 covers 14 residues. Trimming removed 5 bases from V and 1 base from J, with 10 bases in between. Germline CDR1 and CDR2: KGHDR and SFDVKD. CDR3 coding DNA: TGTGCCACCAGTGCCCCTCAGTTTAACTATGGCTACACCTTC. It specifies CATSAPQFNYGYTF.

The chain has TRBV6-5 and TRBJ2-5; D is possibly TRBD1 (6 bases). V was shortened by 5 bases and J by 2 bases, with 9 bases between the two germline ends. This CDR3 has 13 amino acids. CDR1 is MNHEY, CDR2 SVGAGI, per germline. The CDR3 coding sequence is TGTGCCAGCAGTAGGGGGAGTCAAGAGACCCAGTACTTC. Protein: CASSRGSQETQYF.

The chain couples TRBV6-4 to TRBJ1-1, with D possibly being TRBD1 (6 bases). The ends were cut back, 6 bases at V and 0 bases at J, with 14 bases in the middle. Germline CDR1 is MRHNA and CDR2 is SNTAGT. This CDR3 comprises 15 residues. Here the CDR3 reads CASRPGQTMNTEAFF. CDR3 sequence (DNA): TGTGCCAGCAGACCCGGACAGACCATGAACACTGAAGCTTTCTTT.

In its sample, this clone was seen a few times. This rearrangement joins TRBV7-9 to TRBJ1-2; maybe TRBD1 (5 bases). Germline CDR1 reads SEHNR; CDR2 reads FQNEAQ (reference sequence). CDR3 length: 11 residues. V gave up 4 bases and J gave up 9 bases, with 9 bases separating them. The CDR3 here is CASSSGLSYTF. The CDR3 bases are TGTGCCAGCAGCTCAGGGTTGAGCTACACCTTC.

The chain joins TRBV4-3 to TRBJ1-6; TRBD1 matches at 8 bases. After removal of 1 base from V and 8 bases from J, the junction contained 4 bases not matched to a gene. The CDR3 contains 15 residues. Germline V gives CDR1 LGHNA, CDR2 YSLEER. CDR3 nucleotide sequence: TGCGCCAGCAGCCAAGGACAGGGGAGAGATTCACCCCTCCACTTT. Translated, it gives CASSQGQGRDSPLHF.

The chain has TRBV6-5 and TRBJ2-3, with 8 bases identical to TRBD1. CDR1 is MNHEY and CDR2 is SVGAGI in the germline V gene. CDR3 length equals 14 residues. Trimming cost V 4 bases and J 3 bases; bases outside gene matches: 3. The CDR3 sequence: CASSLNRGTDTQYF. Written as DNA, the CDR3 is TGTGCCAGCAGTTTAAACAGGGGGACAGATACGCAGTATTTT.

V is TRBV30 and J is TRBJ2-7; tentatively, D is TRBD1 (6 bases). Germline V gene lookup returns CDR1 GTSNPN and CDR2 SVGIG (reference sequence). The CDR3 length is 13 residues. V dropped 4 bases and J dropped 1 base, with 11 bases sitting between them. In DNA, the CDR3 is TGTGCCTGGAATAGAGACAGGTCCTACGAGCAGTACTTC. Encoded protein: CAWNRDRSYEQYF.

This clone came up a few times. The chain combines TRBV6-5 with TRBJ2-7, with D uncertain. V lost 5 bases and J 2 bases, leaving 13 bases between the germline ends. The CDR3 is 14 residues long. Germline V CDR1 and CDR2: MNHEY, SVGAGI. In DNA, the CDR3 is TGTGCCAGCAGTAAGCTCCCGGAGACCTACGAGCAGTACGTC. Its translation is CASSKLPETYEQYV.

CDR3 in amino acids: CASSQDREGGAGYGYTF. The CDR3 nucleotides are TGCGCCAGCAGCCAAGATCGCGAAGGGGGCGCCGGCTATGGCTACACCTTC. The chain combines TRBV4-1 with TRBJ1-2, with 7 nucleotides matching TRBD1. With 0 bases clipped from V and 4 bases from J, the junction kept 11 bases outside the gene matches. The CDR3 has 17 amino acids. CDR1 and CDR2 (germline): MGHRA, YSYEKL.